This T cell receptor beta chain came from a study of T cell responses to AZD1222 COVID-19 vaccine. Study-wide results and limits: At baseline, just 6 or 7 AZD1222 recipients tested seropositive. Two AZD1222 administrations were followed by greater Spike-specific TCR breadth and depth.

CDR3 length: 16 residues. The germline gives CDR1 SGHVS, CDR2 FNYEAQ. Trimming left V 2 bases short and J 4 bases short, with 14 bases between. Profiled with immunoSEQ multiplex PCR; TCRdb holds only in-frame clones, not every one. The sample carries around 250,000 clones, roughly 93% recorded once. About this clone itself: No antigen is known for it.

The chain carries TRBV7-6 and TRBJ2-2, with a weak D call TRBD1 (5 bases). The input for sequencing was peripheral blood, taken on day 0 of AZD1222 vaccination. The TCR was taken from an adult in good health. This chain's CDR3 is CASSLPYRTSTGELFF. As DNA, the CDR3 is TGTGCCAGCAGCTTACCATACAGGACCAGCACCGGGGAGCTGTTTTTT.